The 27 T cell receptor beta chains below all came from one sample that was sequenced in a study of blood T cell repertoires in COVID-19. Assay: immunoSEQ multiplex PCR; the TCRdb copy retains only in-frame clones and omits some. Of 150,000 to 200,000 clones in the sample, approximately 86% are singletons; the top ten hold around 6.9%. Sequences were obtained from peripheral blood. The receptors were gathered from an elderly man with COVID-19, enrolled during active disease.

CDR3 residues: CSVESSMNTEAFF. In DNA form, the CDR3 reads TGCAGCGTTGAGAGTTCTATGAACACTGAAGCTTTCTTT. The chain couples TRBV29-1 to TRBJ1-1, with unresolved D. Germline CDR1 reads SQVTM; CDR2 reads ANQGSEA. V was shortened by 3 bases and J by 0 bases, with 8 bases between the two germline ends. CDR3 size: 13 residues. The full variable domain, with the rest looked up from reference TRBV29-1 and TRBJ1-1, is SAVISQKPSRDICQRGTSLTIQCQVDSQVTMMFWYRQQPGQSLTLIATANQGSEATYESGFVIDKFPISRPNLTFSTLTVSNMSPEDSSIYLCSVESSMNTEAFFGQGTRLTVV.

The CDR3 sequence is CASSGHDGNTEAFF. In DNA form, the CDR3 reads TGCGCCAGCAGCGGACACGACGGGAACACTGAAGCTTTCTTT. V gene TRBV5-1 combines with J gene TRBJ1-1, with D possibly matching TRBD1 (5 bases). Between the trimmed V and J ends, which lost 4 bases and 1 base, there was a span of 11 bases. Germline CDR1 SGHRS, CDR2 YFSETQ. The CDR3 has 14 amino acids.

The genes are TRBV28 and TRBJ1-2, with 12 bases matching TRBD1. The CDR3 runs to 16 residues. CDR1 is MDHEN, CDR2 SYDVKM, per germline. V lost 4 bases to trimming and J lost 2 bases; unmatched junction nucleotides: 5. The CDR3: CASSSGTGGGNYGYTF. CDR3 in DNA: TGTGCCAGCAGTTCCGGGACAGGGGGCGGAAACTATGGCTACACCTTC.

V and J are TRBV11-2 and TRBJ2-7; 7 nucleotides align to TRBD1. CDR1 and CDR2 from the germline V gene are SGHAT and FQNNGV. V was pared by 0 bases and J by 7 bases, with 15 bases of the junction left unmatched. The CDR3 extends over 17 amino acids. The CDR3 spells CASSLDPDRALGGEQYF. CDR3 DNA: TGTGCCAGCAGCTTAGACCCCGACAGGGCCCTCGGCGGGGAGCAGTACTTC.

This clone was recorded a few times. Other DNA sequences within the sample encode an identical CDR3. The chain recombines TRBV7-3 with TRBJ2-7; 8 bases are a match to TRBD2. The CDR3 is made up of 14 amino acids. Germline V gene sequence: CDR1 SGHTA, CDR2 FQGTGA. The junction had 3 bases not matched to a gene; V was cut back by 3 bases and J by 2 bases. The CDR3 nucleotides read TGTGCCAGCAGCTTGTCGGGGGGGCCCTACGAGCAGTACTTC. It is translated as CASSLSGGPYEQYF. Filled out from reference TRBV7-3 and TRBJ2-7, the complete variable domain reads GAGVSQTPSNKVTEKGKYVELRCDPISGHTALYWYRQSLGQGPEFLIYFQGTGAADDSGLPNDRFFAVRPEGSVSTLKIQRTERGDSAVYLCASSLSGGPYEQYFGPGTRLTVT.

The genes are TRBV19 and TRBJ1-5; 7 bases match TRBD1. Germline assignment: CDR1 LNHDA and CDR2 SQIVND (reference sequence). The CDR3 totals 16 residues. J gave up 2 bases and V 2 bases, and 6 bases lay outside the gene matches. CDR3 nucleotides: TGTGCCAGTAGTATAAACAGGGGCAGAGGCAATCAGCCCCAGCATTTT. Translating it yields CASSINRGRGNQPQHF.

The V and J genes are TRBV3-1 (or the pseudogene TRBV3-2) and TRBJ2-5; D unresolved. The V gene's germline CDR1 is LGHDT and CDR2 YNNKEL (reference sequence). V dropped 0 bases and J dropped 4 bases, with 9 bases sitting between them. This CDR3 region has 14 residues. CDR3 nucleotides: TGTGCCAGCAGCCAAGATCGGTTTCGAGAGACCCAGTACTTC. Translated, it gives CASSQDRFRETQYF.

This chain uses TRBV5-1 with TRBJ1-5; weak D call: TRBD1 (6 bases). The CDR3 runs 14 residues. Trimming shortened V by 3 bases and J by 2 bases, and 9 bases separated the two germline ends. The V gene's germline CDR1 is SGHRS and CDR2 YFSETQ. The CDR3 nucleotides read TGCGCCAGCAGCTGGAAGGGGGGCAATCAGCCCCAGCATTTT. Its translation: CASSWKGGNQPQHF.

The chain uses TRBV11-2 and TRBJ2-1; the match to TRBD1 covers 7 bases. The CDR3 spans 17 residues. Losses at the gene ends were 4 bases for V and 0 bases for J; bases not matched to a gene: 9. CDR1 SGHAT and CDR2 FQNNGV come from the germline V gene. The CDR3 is CASSSLRDSSSYNEQFF. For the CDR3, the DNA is TGTGCCAGCAGCTCACTAAGGGACAGCAGCTCCTACAATGAGCAGTTCTTC. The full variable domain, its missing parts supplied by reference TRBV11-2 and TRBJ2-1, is EAGVAQSPRYKIIEKRQSVAFWCNPISGHATLYWYQQILGQGPKLLIQFQNNGVVDDSQLPKDRFSAERLKGVDSTLKIQPAKLEDSAVYLCASSSLRDSSSYNEQFFGPGTRLTVL.

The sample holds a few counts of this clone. Written as DNA, the CDR3 is TGTGCCAGCTCACCGGGACAGTCCTACGAGCAGTACTTC. As protein: CASSPGQSYEQYF. The chain couples TRBV18 to TRBJ2-7, with 7 bases that match TRBD1. The CDR3 extends over 13 amino acids. With 3 bases clipped from V and 1 base from J, the junction kept 0 bases outside the gene matches. The V gene's germline CDR1 is KGHSH and CDR2 LQKENI.

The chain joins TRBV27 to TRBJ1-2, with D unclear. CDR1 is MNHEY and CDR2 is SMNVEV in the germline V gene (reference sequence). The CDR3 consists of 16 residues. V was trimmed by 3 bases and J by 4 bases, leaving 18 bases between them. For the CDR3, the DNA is TGTGCCAGCAGTTTTGGCCCGCCGGGTGAGCGCTATGGCTACACCTTC. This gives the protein CASSFGPPGERYGYTF.

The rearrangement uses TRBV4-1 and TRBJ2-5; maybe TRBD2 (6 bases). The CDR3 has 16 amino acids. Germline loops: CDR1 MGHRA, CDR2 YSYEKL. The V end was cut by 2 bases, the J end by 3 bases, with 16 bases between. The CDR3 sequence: CASSQTGGAAEETQYF. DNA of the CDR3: TGCGCCAGCAGCCAAACTGGCGGGGCGGCGGAAGAGACCCAGTACTTC.

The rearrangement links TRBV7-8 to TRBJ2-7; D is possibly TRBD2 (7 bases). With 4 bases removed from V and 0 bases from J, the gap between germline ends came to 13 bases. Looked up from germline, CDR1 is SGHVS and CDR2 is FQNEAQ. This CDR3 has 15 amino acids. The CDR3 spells CASSYDRGASYEQYF. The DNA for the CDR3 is TGTGCCAGCAGCTACGACCGGGGGGCCTCCTACGAGCAGTACTTC.

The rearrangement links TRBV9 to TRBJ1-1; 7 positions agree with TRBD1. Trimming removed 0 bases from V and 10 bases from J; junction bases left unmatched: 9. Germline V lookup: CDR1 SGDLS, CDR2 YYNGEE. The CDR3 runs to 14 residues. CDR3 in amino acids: CASSVEGTVRGAFF. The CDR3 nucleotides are TGTGCCAGCAGCGTAGAGGGGACAGTCCGGGGAGCTTTCTTT.

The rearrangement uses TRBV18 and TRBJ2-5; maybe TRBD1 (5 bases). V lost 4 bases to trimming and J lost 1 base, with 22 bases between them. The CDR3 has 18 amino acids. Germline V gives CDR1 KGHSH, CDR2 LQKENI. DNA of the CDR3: TGTGCCAGCTCACAAACCGTTTACAGGCCACCGATCCAAGAGACCCAGTACTTC. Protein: CASSQTVYRPPIQETQYF.

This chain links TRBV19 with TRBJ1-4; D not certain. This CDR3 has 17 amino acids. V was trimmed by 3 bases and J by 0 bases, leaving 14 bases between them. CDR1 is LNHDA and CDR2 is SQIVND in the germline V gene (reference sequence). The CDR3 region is CASSMRLVTATNEKLFF. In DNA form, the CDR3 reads TGTGCCAGTAGTATGCGGCTCGTTACTGCAACTAATGAAAAACTGTTTTTT.

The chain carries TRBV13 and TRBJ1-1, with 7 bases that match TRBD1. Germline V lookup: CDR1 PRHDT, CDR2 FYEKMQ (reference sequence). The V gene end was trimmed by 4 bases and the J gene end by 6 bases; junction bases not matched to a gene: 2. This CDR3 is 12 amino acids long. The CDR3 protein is CASSSTGAEAFF. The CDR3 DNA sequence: TGTGCCAGCAGCTCAACAGGGGCTGAAGCTTTCTTT.

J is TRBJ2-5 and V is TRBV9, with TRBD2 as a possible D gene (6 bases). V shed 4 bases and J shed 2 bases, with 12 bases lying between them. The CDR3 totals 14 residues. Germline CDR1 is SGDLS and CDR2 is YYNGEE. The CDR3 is CASSRRGLQETQYF. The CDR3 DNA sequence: TGTGCCAGCAGCCGGAGGGGATTACAAGAGACCCAGTACTTC. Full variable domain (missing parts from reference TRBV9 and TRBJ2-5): DSGVTQTPKHLITATGQRVTLRCSPRSGDLSVYWYQQSLDQGLQFLIQYYNGEERAKGNILERFSAQQFPDLHSELNLSSLELGDSALYFCASSRRGLQETQYFGPGTRLLVL.

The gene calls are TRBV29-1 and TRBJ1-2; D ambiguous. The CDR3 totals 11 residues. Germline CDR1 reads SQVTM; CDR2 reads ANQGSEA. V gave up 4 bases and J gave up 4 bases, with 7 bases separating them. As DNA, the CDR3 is TGCAGCGTTGCCATGGCCTATGGCTACACCTTC. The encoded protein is CSVAMAYGYTF. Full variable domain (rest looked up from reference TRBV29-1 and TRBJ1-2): SAVISQKPSRDICQRGTSLTIQCQVDSQVTMMFWYRQQPGQSLTLIATANQGSEATYESGFVIDKFPISRPNLTFSTLTVSNMSPEDSSIYLCSVAMAYGYTFGSGTRLTVV.

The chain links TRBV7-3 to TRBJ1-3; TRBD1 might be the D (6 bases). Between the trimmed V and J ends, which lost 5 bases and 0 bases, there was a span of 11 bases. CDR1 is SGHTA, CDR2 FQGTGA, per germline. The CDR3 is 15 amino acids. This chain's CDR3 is CASSPGAGSGNTIYF. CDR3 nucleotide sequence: TGTGCCAGCAGCCCAGGGGCAGGCTCTGGAAACACCATATATTTT.

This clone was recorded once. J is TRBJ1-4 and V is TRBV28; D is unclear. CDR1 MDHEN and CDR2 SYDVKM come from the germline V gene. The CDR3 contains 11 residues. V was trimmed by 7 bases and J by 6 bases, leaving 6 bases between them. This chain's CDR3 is CASTQDEKLFF. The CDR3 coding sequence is TGTGCCAGCACCCAGGATGAAAAACTGTTTTTT.

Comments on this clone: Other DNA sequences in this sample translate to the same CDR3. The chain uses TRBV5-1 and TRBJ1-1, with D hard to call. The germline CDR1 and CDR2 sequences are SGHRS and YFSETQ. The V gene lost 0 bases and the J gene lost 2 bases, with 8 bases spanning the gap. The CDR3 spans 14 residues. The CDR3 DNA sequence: TGCGCCAGCAGCTTGGGAACAGCCAACACTGAAGCTTTCTTT. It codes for CASSLGTANTEAFF.

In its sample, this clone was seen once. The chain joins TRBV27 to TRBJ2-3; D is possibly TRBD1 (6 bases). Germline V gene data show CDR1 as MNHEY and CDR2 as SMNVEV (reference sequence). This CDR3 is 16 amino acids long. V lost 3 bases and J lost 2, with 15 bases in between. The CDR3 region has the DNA TGTGCCAGCAGTTTTTATGGACAGTCTACCACAGATACGCAGTATTTT. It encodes CASSFYGQSTTDTQYF.

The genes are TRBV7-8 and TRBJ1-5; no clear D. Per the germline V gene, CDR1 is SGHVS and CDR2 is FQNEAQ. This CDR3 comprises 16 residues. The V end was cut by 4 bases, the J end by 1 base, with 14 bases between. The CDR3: CASSSEASTSNQPQHF. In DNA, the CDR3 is TGTGCCAGCAGCTCTGAGGCAAGCACGAGCAATCAGCCCCAGCATTTT.

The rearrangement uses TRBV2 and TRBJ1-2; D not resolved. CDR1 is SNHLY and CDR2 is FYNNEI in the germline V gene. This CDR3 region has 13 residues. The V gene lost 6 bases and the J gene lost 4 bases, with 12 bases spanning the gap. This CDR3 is CASRSLGLYGYTF. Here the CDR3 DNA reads TGTGCCAGCAGGTCCCTGGGCCTCTATGGCTACACCTTC.

The CDR3 DNA reads as TGTGCCAGCAGCTTAGCGAGTGGCGGCGGTCCCCTCCACTTT. This encodes CASSLASGGGPLHF. The chain links TRBV7-9 to TRBJ1-6; unclear D gene. The germline V gene encodes CDR1 SEHNR and CDR2 FQNEAQ (reference sequence). The CDR3 is 14 residues long. Deletions cut 0 bases from V and 13 bases from J, with 13 bases between.

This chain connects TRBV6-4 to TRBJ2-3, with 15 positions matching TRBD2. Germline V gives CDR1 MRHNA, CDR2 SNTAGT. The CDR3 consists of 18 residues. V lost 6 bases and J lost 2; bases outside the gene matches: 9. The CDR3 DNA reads TGTGCCAGCAGGACTGTCGGACTAGCGGGGGGGCCCACAGATACGCAGTATTTT. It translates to CASRTVGLAGGPTDTQYF.